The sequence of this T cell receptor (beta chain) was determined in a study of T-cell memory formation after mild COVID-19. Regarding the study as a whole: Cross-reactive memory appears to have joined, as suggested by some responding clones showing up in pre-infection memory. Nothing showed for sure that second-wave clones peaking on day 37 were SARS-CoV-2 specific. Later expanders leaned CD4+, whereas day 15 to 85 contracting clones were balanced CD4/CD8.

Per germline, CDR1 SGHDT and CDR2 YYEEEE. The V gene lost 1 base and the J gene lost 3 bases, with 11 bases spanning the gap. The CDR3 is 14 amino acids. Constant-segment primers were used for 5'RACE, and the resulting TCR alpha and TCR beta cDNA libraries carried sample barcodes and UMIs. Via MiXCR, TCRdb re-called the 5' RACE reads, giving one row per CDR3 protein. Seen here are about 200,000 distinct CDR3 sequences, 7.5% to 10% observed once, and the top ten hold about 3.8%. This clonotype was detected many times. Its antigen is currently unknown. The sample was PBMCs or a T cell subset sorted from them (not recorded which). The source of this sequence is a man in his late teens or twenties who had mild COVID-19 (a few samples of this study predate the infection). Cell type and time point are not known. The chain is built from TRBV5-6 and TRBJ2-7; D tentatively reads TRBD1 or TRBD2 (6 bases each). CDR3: CASSLWGAIYEQYF. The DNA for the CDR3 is TGTGCCAGCAGCTTGTGGGGGGCCATCTACGAGCAGTACTTC.